The source of this TCR beta chain is a study of blood T cell repertoires in COVID-19. The data were produced by immunoSEQ multiplex PCR, yet TCRdb's version contains in-frame clones alone and is incomplete. The sample has about 300,000 clones; 75% to 90% are singletons. Trimming left V 5 bases short and J 4 bases short, with 6 bases between. This CDR3 is 13 amino acids long. V usage is TRBV12-3 or TRBV12-4 and J usage is TRBJ1-6, with D maybe TRBD1 (5 bases). The receptor was derived from a man between 25 and 39 years old who had recovered from COVID-19. The material sequenced was PBMCs or T cells enriched from blood (not recorded which). CDR3 sequence reads: CASSPGYNSPLHF. The DNA for the CDR3 is TGTGCCAGCAGTCCAGGGTATAATTCACCCCTCCACTTT.